Listed below are T cell receptor beta chains from one sample, sequenced in a study of neurological immune-mediated disorders. One entry per CDR3 protein results from TCRdb running MiXCR on the 5' RACE reads. The data contain 65,000 to 85,000 distinct CDR3 sequences, roughly 3% of them singletons. Source material: PBMCs. The receptors originated from a woman aged 50 to 60 with multiple sclerosis. The CDR3 runs from the conserved cysteine through the conserved F or W.

v_gene: TRBV10-3; j_gene: TRBJ1-1; CDR3aa: CAISVGGGDRGNTEAFF
v_gene: TRBV27; j_gene: TRBJ2-1; CDR3aa: CASSFSDNSYNEQFF
v_gene: TRBV12-3/TRBV12-4; j_gene: TRBJ1-2; CDR3aa: CASSSDSRGYGYTF
v_gene: TRBV4-1; j_gene: TRBJ2-7; CDR3aa: CASSQLSGYYEQYF
v_gene: TRBV20-1; j_gene: TRBJ2-4; CDR3aa: CSARWGAKNIQYF
v_gene: TRBV11-2; j_gene: TRBJ2-7; CDR3aa: CASSKGLAGEFYEQYF
v_gene: TRBV20-1; j_gene: TRBJ1-1; CDR3aa: CSARDYTKGNTEAFF
v_gene: TRBV28; j_gene: TRBJ1-1; CDR3aa: CASSPPGGLNTEAFF
v_gene: TRBV20-1; j_gene: TRBJ2-3; CDR3aa: CSARATADSTDTQYF
v_gene: TRBV7-2; j_gene: TRBJ1-2; CDR3aa: CASSSRGQGVGGYTF
v_gene: TRBV29-1; j_gene: TRBJ2-3; CDR3aa: CSVEGLFGLPRTDTQYF
v_gene: TRBV5-1; j_gene: TRBJ1-4; CDR3aa: CASSPSGTREKLFF
v_gene: TRBV7-9; j_gene: TRBJ2-5; CDR3aa: CASSSGQAKTQYF
v_gene: TRBV20-1; j_gene: TRBJ2-7; CDR3aa: CSAWRVQYEQYF
v_gene: TRBV20-1; j_gene: TRBJ2-7; CDR3aa: CSASTLLGLNYEQYF
v_gene: TRBV5-5; j_gene: TRBJ1-5; CDR3aa: CASSLELGDQPQHF
v_gene: TRBV4-1; j_gene: TRBJ1-2; CDR3aa: CASSQETGNFYGYTF
v_gene: TRBV10-3; j_gene: TRBJ1-4; CDR3aa: CAISKEGEKLFF
v_gene: TRBV5-6; j_gene: TRBJ1-2; CDR3aa: CASSPFVTNYGYTF
v_gene: TRBV7-9; j_gene: TRBJ2-7; CDR3aa: CASTLDHRYEQYF
v_gene: TRBV12-3/TRBV12-4; j_gene: TRBJ2-3; CDR3aa: CASWAWGRDTDTQYF
v_gene: TRBV4-3; j_gene: TRBJ2-1; CDR3aa: CASSHTSGRASEQFF
v_gene: TRBV5-1; j_gene: TRBJ2-5; CDR3aa: CASSLDRGGWTQYF
v_gene: TRBV18; j_gene: TRBJ1-6; CDR3aa: CASSPGFIRSSPLHF
v_gene: TRBV28; j_gene: TRBJ2-1; CDR3aa: CASSLGTGNEQFF